Below, 23 T cell receptor beta chains from the same sample are listed, as sequenced in a study of early T cells in non-severe SARS-CoV-2 infection. TCRdb analysed the 5' RACE reads with MiXCR anew, one entry per CDR3 protein. The table has about 48,000 distinct CDR3 sequences, about 9.8% seen once. The sequencing input was whole blood. The receptors derive from an adult who was a healthcare worker with PCR-confirmed SARS-CoV-2 infection or an uninfected control (not recorded which).

This clonotype was seen ten or more times. The chain couples TRBV27 to TRBJ1-2; tentative D call: TRBD1 (5 bases). Trimming took 5 bases from V and 3 from J, leaving 16 bases between them. Germline CDR1 and CDR2: MNHEY and SMNVEV (reference sequence). This CDR3 is built from 15 residues. The CDR3 nucleotides read TGTGCCAGCAGTCTGTCGGGGGTTCGGGACTATGGCTACACCTTC. This codes for CASSLSGVRDYGYTF.

This clonotype was detected a few times. This rearrangement joins TRBV4-2 to TRBJ2-1, with TRBD2 identical over 8 bases. The V gene's germline CDR1 is LGHNA and CDR2 YNFKEQ. Losses at the gene ends were 0 bases for V and 6 bases for J; bases not matched to a gene: 7. The CDR3 has 16 amino acids. The CDR3 DNA reads as TGTGCCAGCAGCCAAGATAGGAAGCGGGAGCCCAATGAGCAGTTCTTC. This translates into CASSQDRKREPNEQFF.

The J gene is TRBJ1-4, the V gene TRBV6-5; tentative D call: TRBD1 (5 bases). V lost 6 bases to trimming and J lost 5 bases, with 13 bases between them. The CDR3 covers 14 residues. Germline CDR1 MNHEY, CDR2 SVGAGI. CDR3 nucleotides: TGTGCCAGCAGGCGACAGAAACCGAATGAAAAACTGTTTTTT. It encodes CASRRQKPNEKLFF.

This clonotype was counted at least ten times. V usage is TRBV11-1 and J usage is TRBJ2-5; possible D gene TRBD1, 6 bases. V lost 4 bases to trimming and J lost 4 bases, with 16 bases between them. The CDR3 is 15 amino acids. The germline gives CDR1 SGHAT, CDR2 FQDESV (reference sequence). CDR3 sequence reads: CASSWYGTLLETQYF. Here the CDR3 DNA reads TGTGCCAGCAGCTGGTACGGGACACTTCTAGAGACCCAGTACTTC.

This clonotype has just a few counts. V and J are TRBV20-1 and TRBJ2-1; D is perhaps TRBD1 or TRBD2 (5 bases each). Trimming removed 4 bases at V and 2 bases at J, with 9 bases between. CDR3 length equals 13 residues. The germline V gene encodes CDR1 DFQATT and CDR2 SNEGSKA (reference sequence). CDR3 sequence: CSAMQGAYNEQFF. As DNA, the CDR3 is TGCAGTGCTATGCAGGGAGCCTACAATGAGCAGTTCTTC.

This clonotype was recorded at least ten times. This chain connects TRBV7-9 to TRBJ2-2, with D possibly called TRBD1 or TRBD2 (6 bases each). Trimming pared 6 bases from V and 3 bases from J, leaving 17 bases between. Germline V gives CDR1 SEHNR, CDR2 FQNEAQ (reference sequence). The CDR3 is 16 amino acids. CDR3 sequence reads: CASSPQGGRYTGELFF. The CDR3 DNA sequence: TGTGCCAGCAGTCCACAGGGAGGTCGCTACACCGGGGAGCTGTTTTTT.

The chain links TRBV30 to TRBJ1-2, with D possibly TRBD1 on 6 matching bases. This CDR3 spans 14 amino acids. CDR1 and CDR2 from the germline V gene are GTSNPN and SVGIG (reference sequence). As DNA, the CDR3 is TGTGCTTCGACTCACAGGGACTCCTTCTATGGCTACACCTTC. Encoded protein: CASTHRDSFYGYTF.

This clonotype was counted between two and nine times. The rearrangement uses TRBV7-9 and TRBJ1-4, with 11 bases fitting TRBD1. With 2 bases clipped from V and 8 bases from J, the junction kept 4 bases outside the gene matches. Germline V gene sequence: CDR1 SEHNR, CDR2 FQNEAQ (reference sequence). CDR3 length: 15 residues. This CDR3 is CASSLRGQGDEKLFF. The DNA of the CDR3 is TGTGCCAGCAGCTTACGGGGACAGGGGGACGAAAAACTGTTTTTT.

This clonotype was picked up many times. The chain recombines TRBV3-1 with TRBJ2-7; tentative D call: TRBD2 (5 bases). V lost 0 bases and J 6 bases, leaving 15 bases between the germline ends. Germline CDR1 and CDR2: LGHDT and YNNKEL (reference sequence). CDR3 length: 15 amino acids. The CDR3 DNA sequence: TGTGCCAGCAGCCAAGATGCTAGCTCCGTAGTCGAGCAGTACTTC. Translation gives CASSQDASSVVEQYF.

This clonotype was detected ten times or more. V is TRBV2 and J is TRBJ2-3, with 10 bases matching TRBD2. The CDR3 runs to 18 residues. The germline CDR1 and CDR2 sequences are SNHLY and FYNNEI. Trimming took 2 bases from V and 5 from J; bases not matched to a gene: 13. The DNA for the CDR3 is TGTGCCAGCAGTGAATGGGTCCAAGCGGGAGGGCCTGGAGATACGCAGTATTTT. It translates to CASSEWVQAGGPGDTQYF.

This clonotype was picked up many times. In DNA, the CDR3 is TGCAGCGTTGAAGAAGGACGAGGCGGCAATGAGCAGTTCTTC. It codes for CSVEEGRGGNEQFF. This rearrangement joins TRBV29-1 to TRBJ2-1; D gene unclear. Per germline, CDR1 SQVTM and CDR2 ANQGSEA. V was trimmed by 0 bases and J by 6 bases, leaving 12 bases between them. This CDR3 is built from 14 residues.

There are a few counts of this clonotype. J is TRBJ2-2 and V is TRBV9; 13 nucleotides agree with TRBD2. Germline V gene sequence: CDR1 SGDLS, CDR2 YYNGEE. The ends lost 0 bases at V and 5 bases at J; junction bases unmatched: 4. This CDR3 has 17 amino acids. The CDR3 nucleotides read TGTGCCAGCAGCGTAGGTACGACTAGCGGGAGGACCGGGGAGCTGTTTTTT. It translates to CASSVGTTSGRTGELFF.

Concerning this clonotype: This may be a read error, as it is one base from a much larger clone. This rearrangement joins TRBV6-4 to TRBJ2-1; TRBD2 matches at 12 bases. The CDR3 has 15 residues. J lost 6 bases, V lost 0 bases, and 0 bases had no gene match. CDR1 and CDR2 from the germline V gene are MRHNA and SNTAGT. CDR3 nucleotides: TGTGCCAGCAGTGACTCGACTAGCGGGAGCAATGAGCAGTTCTTC. Amino acid sequence: CASSDSTSGSNEQFF.

This clonotype has a handful of counts. V is TRBV10-3 and J is TRBJ2-3, with D possibly called TRBD1 or TRBD2 (5 bases each). Germline values: CDR1 ENHRY, CDR2 SYGVKD. The CDR3 runs to 14 residues. Here the CDR3 DNA reads TGTGCTGCGGGCCGGGACCCCCCCACAGATACGCAGTATTTT. Translation: CAAGRDPPTDTQYF.

This clonotype appeared many times. The chain employs TRBV7-9 and TRBJ1-2; D is unclear. Germline values: CDR1 SEHNR, CDR2 FQNEAQ (reference sequence). V shed 1 base and J shed 6 bases, with 6 bases lying between them. The CDR3 spans 12 residues. As DNA, the CDR3 is TGTGCCAGCAGCTTAGGGGAGGATGGCTACACCTTC. This sequence encodes CASSLGEDGYTF.

In this sample, this clonotype turned up a few times. The chain carries TRBV27 and TRBJ2-5; 8 positions agree with TRBD1. The V gene end was trimmed by 10 bases and the J gene end by 7 bases; junction bases not matched to a gene: 8. The CDR3 runs 12 residues. Per the germline V gene, CDR1 is MNHEY and CDR2 is SMNVEV (reference sequence). CDR3 loop: CATMTGATTQYF. CDR3 in DNA: TGTGCCACTATGACAGGGGCTACGACCCAGTACTTC.

The table lists this clonotype with many counts. This sequence joins TRBV7-7 and TRBJ2-7; perhaps TRBD1 as D (5 bases). The CDR3 has 13 residues. Between the trimmed V and J ends, which lost 1 base and 7 bases, there was a span of 11 bases. Looked up from germline, CDR1 is SSHAT and CDR2 is FNYEAQ (reference sequence). The DNA of the CDR3 is TGTGCCAGCAGCTTAGTCCAGGGCCGAGAGCAGTACTTC. It specifies CASSLVQGREQYF.

The CDR3 DNA is TGTGCCAGCACCCTGAGCTGGGATCGAGAGACCCAGTACTTC. Its translation is CASTLSWDRETQYF. The chain combines TRBV6-1 with TRBJ2-5; D remains ambiguous. There are 14 residues in the CDR3. Germline CDR1 reads MNHNS; CDR2 reads SASEGT. V lost 7 bases and J 4 bases, leaving 16 bases between the germline ends.

This clonotype has at least ten counts. The chain carries TRBV6-1 and TRBJ2-3; 8 nucleotides match TRBD2. Trimming removed 7 bases from V and 3 bases from J; junction bases left unmatched: 9. Germline CDR1 reads MNHNS; CDR2 reads SASEGT. This CDR3 contains 15 residues. The CDR3 is CASTRASSGTDTQYF. The CDR3 coding sequence is TGTGCCAGCACCAGAGCCTCTAGCGGGACAGATACGCAGTATTTT.

This chain's CDR3 is CASSFLFGTGRTGELFF. CDR3 in DNA: TGTGCCAGCAGTTTTCTTTTTGGGACAGGGCGAACCGGGGAGCTGTTTTTT. The chain carries TRBV27 and TRBJ2-2; 9 bases are shared with TRBD1. The CDR3 loop spans 17 amino acids. Losses at the gene ends were 3 bases for V and 5 bases for J; bases not matched to a gene: 10. Per germline, CDR1 MNHEY and CDR2 SMNVEV (reference sequence).

In the case of this clonotype: A much larger clone is a single base away; this may be a read error. The chain carries TRBV5-5 and TRBJ2-5; D possibly matches TRBD1 or TRBD2 (7 bases each). CDR1 is SGHKS, CDR2 YYEKEE, per germline (reference sequence). The CDR3 is 13 amino acids. CDR3 nucleotide sequence: TGTGCCGGCAGCCAGGGGGGGCAAGAGACCCAGTACTTC. Protein product: CAGSQGGQETQYF.

This clonotype was observed at least ten times. DNA of the CDR3: TGTGCCAGCAGCTTAGAGGATTCCTACGAGCAGTACTTC. Translation gives CASSLEDSYEQYF. This chain uses TRBV7-6 with TRBJ2-7; D remains unclear. The CDR3 is made up of 13 amino acids. Germline V gene data show CDR1 as SGHVS and CDR2 as FNYEAQ. V dropped 1 base and J dropped 1 base, with 5 bases sitting between them.

This clonotype has ten or more counts. The V call is TRBV7-9, the J call TRBJ2-1; the match to TRBD2 covers 7 bases. V lost 5 bases to trimming and J lost 6 bases; unmatched junction nucleotides: 13. Germline V gene data show CDR1 as SEHNR and CDR2 as FQNEAQ (reference sequence). The CDR3 extends over 16 amino acids. The CDR3 DNA is TGTGCCAGCAGCCCTATGAGGAGGGAGGGCCGCAATGAGCAGTTCTTC. This codes for CASSPMRREGRNEQFF.